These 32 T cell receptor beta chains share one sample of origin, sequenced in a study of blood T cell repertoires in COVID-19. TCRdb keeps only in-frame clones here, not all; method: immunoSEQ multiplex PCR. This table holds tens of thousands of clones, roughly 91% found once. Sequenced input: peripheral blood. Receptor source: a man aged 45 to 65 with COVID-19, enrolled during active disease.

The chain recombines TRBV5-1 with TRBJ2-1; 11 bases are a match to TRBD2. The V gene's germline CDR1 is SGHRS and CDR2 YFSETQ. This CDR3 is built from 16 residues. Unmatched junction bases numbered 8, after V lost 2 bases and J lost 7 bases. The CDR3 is CASSFNSLAGGNEQFF. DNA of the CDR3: TGCGCCAGCAGCTTTAATAGCCTAGCGGGGGGTAATGAGCAGTTCTTC.

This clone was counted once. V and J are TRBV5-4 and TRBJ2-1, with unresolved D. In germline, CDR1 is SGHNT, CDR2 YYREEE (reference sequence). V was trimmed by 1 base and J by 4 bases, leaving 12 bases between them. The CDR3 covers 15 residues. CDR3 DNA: TGTGCCAGCAGCTTGTTAGAGACACCGTACAATGAGCAGTTCTTC. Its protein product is CASSLLETPYNEQFF.

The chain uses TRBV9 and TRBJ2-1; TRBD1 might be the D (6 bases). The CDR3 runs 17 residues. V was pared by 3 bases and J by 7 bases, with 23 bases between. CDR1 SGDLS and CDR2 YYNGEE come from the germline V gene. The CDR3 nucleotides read TGTGCCAGCAGCGCGGTATTTGGGGGCCAGTGGGCGAATGAGCAGTTCTTC. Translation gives CASSAVFGGQWANEQFF.

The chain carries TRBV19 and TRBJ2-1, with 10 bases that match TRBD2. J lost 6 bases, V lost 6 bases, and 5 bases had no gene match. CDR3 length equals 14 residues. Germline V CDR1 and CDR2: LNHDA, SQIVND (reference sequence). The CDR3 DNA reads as TGTGCCAGTAGAGCGGGAGGGCCCCGCAATGAGCAGTTCTTC. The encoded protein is CASRAGGPRNEQFF.

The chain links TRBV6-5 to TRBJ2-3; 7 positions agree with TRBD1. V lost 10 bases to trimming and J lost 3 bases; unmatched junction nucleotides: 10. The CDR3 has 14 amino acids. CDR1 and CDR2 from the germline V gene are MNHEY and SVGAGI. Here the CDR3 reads CATKTGVGTDTQYF. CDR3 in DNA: TGTGCCACAAAAACAGGGGTGGGGACAGATACGCAGTATTTT.

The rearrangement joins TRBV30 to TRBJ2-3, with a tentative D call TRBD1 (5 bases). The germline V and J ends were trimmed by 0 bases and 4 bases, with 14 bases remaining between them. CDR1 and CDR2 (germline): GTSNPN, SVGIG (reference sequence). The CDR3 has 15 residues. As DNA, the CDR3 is TGTGCCTGGAGTGTAGACAGTTTGGTCTCAGATACGCAGTATTTT. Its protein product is CAWSVDSLVSDTQYF.

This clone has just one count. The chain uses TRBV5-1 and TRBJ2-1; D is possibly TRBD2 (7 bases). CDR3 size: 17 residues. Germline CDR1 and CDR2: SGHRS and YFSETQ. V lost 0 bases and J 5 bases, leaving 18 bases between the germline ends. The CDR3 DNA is TGCGCCAGCAGCTTGGGCCACCGGGGGGCTCTGGACAATGAGCAGTTCTTC. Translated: CASSLGHRGALDNEQFF.

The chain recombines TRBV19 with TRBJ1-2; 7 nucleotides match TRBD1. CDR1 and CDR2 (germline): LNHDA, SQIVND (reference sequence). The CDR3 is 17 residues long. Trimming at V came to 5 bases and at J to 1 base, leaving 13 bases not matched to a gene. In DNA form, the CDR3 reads TGTGCCAGTAGTCCCGTCAGGGGGGCAGGATATAACTATGGCTACACCTTC. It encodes CASSPVRGAGYNYGYTF.

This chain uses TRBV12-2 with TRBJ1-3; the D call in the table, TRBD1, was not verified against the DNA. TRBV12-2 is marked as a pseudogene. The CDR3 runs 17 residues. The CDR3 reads CASRLGKGLRQAWTIYF. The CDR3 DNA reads TGTGCAAGTCGCTTAGGTAAAGGACTCCGACAGGCATGGACCATATATTTT.

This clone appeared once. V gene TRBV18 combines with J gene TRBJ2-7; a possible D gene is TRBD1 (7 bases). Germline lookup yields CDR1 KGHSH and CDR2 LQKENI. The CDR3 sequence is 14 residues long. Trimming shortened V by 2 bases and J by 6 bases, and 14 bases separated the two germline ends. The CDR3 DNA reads TGTGCCAGCTCACCATATGGAGGGGGCGGCGAGCAGTACTTC. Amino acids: CASSPYGGGGEQYF.

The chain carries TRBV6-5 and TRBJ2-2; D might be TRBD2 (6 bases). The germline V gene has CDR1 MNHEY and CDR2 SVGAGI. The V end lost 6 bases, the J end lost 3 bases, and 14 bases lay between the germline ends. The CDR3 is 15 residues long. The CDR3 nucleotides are TGTGCCAGCAGCTCCGGGTCGGGGGACACCGGGGAGCTGTTTTTT. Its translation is CASSSGSGDTGELFF.

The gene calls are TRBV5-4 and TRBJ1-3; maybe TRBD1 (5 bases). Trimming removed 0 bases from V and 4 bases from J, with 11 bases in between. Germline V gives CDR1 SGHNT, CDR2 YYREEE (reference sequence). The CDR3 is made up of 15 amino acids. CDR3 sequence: CASSLDLGGGNTIYF. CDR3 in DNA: TGTGCCAGCAGCTTGGACTTGGGGGGAGGAAACACCATATATTTT.

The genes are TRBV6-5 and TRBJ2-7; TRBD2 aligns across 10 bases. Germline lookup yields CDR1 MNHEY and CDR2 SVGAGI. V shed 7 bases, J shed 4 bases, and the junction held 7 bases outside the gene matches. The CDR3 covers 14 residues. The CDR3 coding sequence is TGTGCCAGCAAAGCGGGAGGGACCTCTTACGAGCAGTACTTC. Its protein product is CASKAGGTSYEQYF.

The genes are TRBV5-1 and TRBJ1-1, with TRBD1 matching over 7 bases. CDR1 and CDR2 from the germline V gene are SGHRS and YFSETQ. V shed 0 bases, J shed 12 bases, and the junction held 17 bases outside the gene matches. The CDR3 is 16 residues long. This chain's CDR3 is CASSLGMGQTGSKTFF. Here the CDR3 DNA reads TGCGCCAGCAGCTTGGGTATGGGGCAGACAGGGTCGAAAACTTTCTTT.

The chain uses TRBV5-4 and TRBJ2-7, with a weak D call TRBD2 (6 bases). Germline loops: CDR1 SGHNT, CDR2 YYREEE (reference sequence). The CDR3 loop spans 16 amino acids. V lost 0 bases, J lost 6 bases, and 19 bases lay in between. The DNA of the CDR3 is TGTGCCAGCAGCTTGGACGGGAGACCATCCTCTAGCGAGCAGTACTTC. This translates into CASSLDGRPSSSEQYF.

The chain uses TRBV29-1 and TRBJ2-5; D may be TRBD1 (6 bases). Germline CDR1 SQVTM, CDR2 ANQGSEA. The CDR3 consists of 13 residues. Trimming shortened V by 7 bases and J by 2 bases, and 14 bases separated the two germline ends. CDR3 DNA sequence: TGCAGCGGTAAAGGGACAAGACAAGAGACCCAGTACTTC. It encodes CSGKGTRQETQYF.

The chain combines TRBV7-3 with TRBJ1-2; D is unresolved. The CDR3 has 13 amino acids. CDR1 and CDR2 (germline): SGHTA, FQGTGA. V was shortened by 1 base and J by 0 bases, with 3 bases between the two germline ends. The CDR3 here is CASSLRPNYGYTF. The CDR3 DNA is TGTGCCAGCAGCTTAAGGCCTAACTATGGCTACACCTTC. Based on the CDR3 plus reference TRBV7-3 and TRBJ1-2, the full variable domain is GAGVSQTPSNKVTEKGKYVELRCDPISGHTALYWYRQSLGQGPEFLIYFQGTGAADDSGLPNDRFFAVRPEGSVSTLKIQRTERGDSAVYLCASSLRPNYGYTFGSGTRLTVV.

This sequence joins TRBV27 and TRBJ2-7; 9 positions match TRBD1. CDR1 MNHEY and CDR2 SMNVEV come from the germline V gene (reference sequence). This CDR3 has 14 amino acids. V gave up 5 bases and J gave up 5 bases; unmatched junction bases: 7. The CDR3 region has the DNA TGTGCCAGCAGTCCCGGGACAGGGATAAACGAGCAGTACTTC. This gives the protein CASSPGTGINEQYF.

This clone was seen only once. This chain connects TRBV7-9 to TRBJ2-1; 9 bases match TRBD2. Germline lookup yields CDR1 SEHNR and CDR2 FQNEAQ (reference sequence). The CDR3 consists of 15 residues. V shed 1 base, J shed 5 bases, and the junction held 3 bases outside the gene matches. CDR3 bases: TGTGCCAGCAGCTTAGACCTAGCGGGGAACAATGAGCAGTTCTTC. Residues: CASSLDLAGNNEQFF.

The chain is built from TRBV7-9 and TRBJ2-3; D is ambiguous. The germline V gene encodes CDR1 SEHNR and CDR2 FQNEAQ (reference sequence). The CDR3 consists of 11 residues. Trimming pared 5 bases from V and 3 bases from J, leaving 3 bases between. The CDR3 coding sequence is TGTGCCAGCAGCCCAACAGATACGCAGTATTTT. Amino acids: CASSPTDTQYF.

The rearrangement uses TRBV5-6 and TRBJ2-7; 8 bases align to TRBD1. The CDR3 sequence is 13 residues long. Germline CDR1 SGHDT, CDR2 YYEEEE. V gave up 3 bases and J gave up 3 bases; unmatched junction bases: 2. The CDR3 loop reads CASSWDRSYEQYF. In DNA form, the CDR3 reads TGTGCCAGCAGCTGGGACAGGAGCTACGAGCAGTACTTC.

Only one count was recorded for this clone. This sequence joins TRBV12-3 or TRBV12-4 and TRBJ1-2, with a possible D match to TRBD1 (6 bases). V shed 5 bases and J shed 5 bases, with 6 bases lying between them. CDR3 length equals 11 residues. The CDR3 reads CASSRGYGYTF. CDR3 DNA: TGTGCCAGCAGTAGGGGGTATGGCTACACCTTC.

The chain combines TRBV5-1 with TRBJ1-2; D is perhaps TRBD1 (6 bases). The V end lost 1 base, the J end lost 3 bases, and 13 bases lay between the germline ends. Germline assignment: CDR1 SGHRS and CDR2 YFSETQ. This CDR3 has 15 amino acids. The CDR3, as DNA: TGCGCCAGCAGCTTGAGCGAGCGGACAGACTATGGCTACACCTTC. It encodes CASSLSERTDYGYTF.

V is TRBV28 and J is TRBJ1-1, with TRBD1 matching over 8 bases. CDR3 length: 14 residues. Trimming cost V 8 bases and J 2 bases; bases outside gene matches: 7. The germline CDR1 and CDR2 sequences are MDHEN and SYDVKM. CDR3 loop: CASGRTGFNTEAFF. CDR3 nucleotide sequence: TGTGCCAGCGGAAGGACAGGGTTTAACACTGAAGCTTTCTTT.

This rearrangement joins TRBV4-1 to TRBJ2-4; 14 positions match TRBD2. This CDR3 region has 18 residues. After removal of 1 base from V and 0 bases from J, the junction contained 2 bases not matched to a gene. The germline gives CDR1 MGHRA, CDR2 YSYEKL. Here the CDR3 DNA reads TGCGCCAGCAGCCAAGGACTAGCGGGAGGGATAGCCAAAAACATTCAGTACTTC. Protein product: CASSQGLAGGIAKNIQYF.

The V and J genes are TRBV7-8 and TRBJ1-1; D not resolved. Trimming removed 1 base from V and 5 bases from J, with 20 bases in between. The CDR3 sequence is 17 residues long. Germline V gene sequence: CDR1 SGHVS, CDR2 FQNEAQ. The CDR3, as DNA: TGTGCCAGCAGCTTAGTTTTCTTTACAGCTAAAGAGACTGAAGCTTTCTTT. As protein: CASSLVFFTAKETEAFF.

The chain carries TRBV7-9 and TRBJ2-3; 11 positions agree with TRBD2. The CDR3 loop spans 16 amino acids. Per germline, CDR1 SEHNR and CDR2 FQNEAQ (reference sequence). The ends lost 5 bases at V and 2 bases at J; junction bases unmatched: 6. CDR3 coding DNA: TGTGCCAGCAGCCACCCGGGACTAGCGGACACAGATACGCAGTATTTT. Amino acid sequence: CASSHPGLADTDTQYF.

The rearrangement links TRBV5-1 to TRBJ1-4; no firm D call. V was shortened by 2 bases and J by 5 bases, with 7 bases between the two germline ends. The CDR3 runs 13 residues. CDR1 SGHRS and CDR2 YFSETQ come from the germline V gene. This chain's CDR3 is CASSFTENEKLFF. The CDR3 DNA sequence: TGCGCCAGCAGCTTCACAGAGAATGAAAAACTGTTTTTT.

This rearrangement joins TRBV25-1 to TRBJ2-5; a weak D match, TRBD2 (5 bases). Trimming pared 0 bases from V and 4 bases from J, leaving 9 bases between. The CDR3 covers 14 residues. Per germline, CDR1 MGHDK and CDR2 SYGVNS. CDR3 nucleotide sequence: TGTGCCAGCAGTGAATATTTAGGAGGAGAGACCCAGTACTTC. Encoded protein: CASSEYLGGETQYF.

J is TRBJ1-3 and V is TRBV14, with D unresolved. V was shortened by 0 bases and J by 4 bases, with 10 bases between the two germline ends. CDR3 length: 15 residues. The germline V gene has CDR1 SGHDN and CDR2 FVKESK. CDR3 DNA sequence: TGTGCCAGCAGCCAAGAGGCAGGAGGAGGAAACACCATATATTTT. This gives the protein CASSQEAGGGNTIYF.

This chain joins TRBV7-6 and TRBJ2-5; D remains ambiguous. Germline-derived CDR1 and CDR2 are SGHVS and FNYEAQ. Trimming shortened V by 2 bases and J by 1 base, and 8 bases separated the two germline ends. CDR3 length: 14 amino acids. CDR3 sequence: CASSLFNSQETQYF. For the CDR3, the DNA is TGTGCCAGCAGCTTATTTAACTCCCAAGAGACCCAGTACTTC.

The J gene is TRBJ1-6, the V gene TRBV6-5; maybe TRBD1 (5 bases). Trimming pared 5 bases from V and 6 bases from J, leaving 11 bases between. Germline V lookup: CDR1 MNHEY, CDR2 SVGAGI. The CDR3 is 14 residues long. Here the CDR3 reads CASSQGLGNSPLHF. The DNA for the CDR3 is TGTGCCAGCAGTCAGGGTTTGGGTAATTCACCCCTCCACTTT.